The 10 T cell receptor beta chains below come from one sample, sequenced in a study of T cells in Graves' hyperthyroidism and ophthalmopathy. The investigators amplified TCR beta CDR3 regions from RNA transcripts. The HTBI primer set served for first-round RT-PCR of the TCR CDR3. TCRdb re-called the multiplex PCR reads through MiXCR, storing one row per CDR3 protein. The table records roughly 500,000 distinct CDR3 sequences, around 45% of them present only once. The sequenced material came from peripheral blood or thyroid tissue (not recorded which). The receptors originated from an adult woman with Graves' disease, either hyperthyroidism or ophthalmopathy (not recorded which).

The V and J genes are TRBV5-1 and TRBJ1-1; TRBD1 matches 10 bases. The CDR3 has 14 amino acids. Germline assignment: CDR1 SGHRS and CDR2 YFSETQ. V lost 4 bases and J lost 8; bases outside the gene matches: 8. The CDR3, as DNA: TGCGCCAGCAGCCCGAGACAGGGGGCTAAAGAAGCTTTCTTT. Translating it yields CASSPRQGAKEAFF. Full variable domain (remainder filled in from reference TRBV5-1 and TRBJ1-1): KAGVTQTPRYLIKTRGQQVTLSCSPISGHRSVSWYQQTPGQGLQFLFEYFSETQRNKGNFPGRFSGRQFSNSRSEMNVSTLELGDSALYLCASSPRQGAKEAFFGQGTRLTVV.

In its sample, this clonotype was seen many times. This chain connects TRBV7-9 to TRBJ1-5, with a possible D match to TRBD1 (5 bases). CDR3 length: 14 amino acids. Germline CDR1 is SEHNR and CDR2 is FQNEAQ (reference sequence). The V end lost 5 bases, the J end lost 11 bases, and 19 bases lay between the germline ends. CDR3 region: CASSHSGESRAQHF. CDR3 sequence (DNA): TGTGCCAGCAGCCACTCGGGGGAATCTAGGGCCCAGCATTTT.

A few counts support this clonotype. The chain links TRBV7-8 to TRBJ2-5; 10 positions match TRBD2. Unmatched junction bases numbered 8, after V lost 5 bases and J lost 5 bases. The germline V gene has CDR1 SGHVS and CDR2 FQNEAQ. The CDR3 runs 15 residues. The CDR3 here is CASSVGLAGEETQYF. The DNA for the CDR3 is TGTGCCAGCAGCGTTGGGCTAGCGGGAGAGGAGACCCAGTACTTC.

As for this clonotype: Given a much more abundant clone one base away, this may be a read error. The rearrangement uses TRBV6-1 and TRBJ1-5; D perhaps matches TRBD1 (6 bases). CDR3 length: 13 amino acids. Germline values: CDR1 MNHNS, CDR2 SASEGT. The chain's CDR3 is CASRGDTNQPRHF. The CDR3 DNA sequence: TGTGCCAGCAGGGGGGACACCAATCAGCCCCGGCATTTT.

For this clonotype: Given a much more abundant clone one base away, this may be a read error. The CDR3 bases are TGTGCCAGCATCTTGAGGGGACTAGCGGAGACCTACGAGCAGTACTTC. It specifies CASILRGLAETYEQYF. The J gene is TRBJ2-7, the V gene TRBV5-1, with 11 bases that match TRBD2. This CDR3 region has 16 residues. The germline CDR1 and CDR2 sequences are SGHRS and YFSETQ.

The chain uses TRBV27 and TRBJ2-5, with 10 bases lining up with TRBD1. Germline CDR1 reads MNHEY; CDR2 reads SMNVEV (reference sequence). Trimming at V came to 5 bases and at J to 3 bases, leaving 6 bases not matched to a gene. The length of the CDR3 is 15 residues. The CDR3 sequence: CASSGAGTGEETQYF. CDR3 DNA: TGTGCCAGCAGTGGGGCCGGGACAGGGGAAGAGACCCAGTACTTC.

This clonotype showed up many times. The chain has TRBV7-2 and TRBJ2-5, with a possible D match to TRBD1 (5 bases). Germline loops: CDR1 SGHTA, CDR2 FQGNSA. The V and J ends lost 1 base and 5 bases respectively, with 20 bases between them. The length of the CDR3 is 17 residues. The CDR3 sequence: CASSLVRQGGFGETQYF. CDR3 nucleotide sequence: TGTGCCAGCAGCTTAGTGAGGCAGGGTGGTTTTGGGGAGACCCAGTACTTC.

The V call is TRBV2, the J call TRBJ1-2; tentative D call: TRBD1 (5 bases). Germline CDR1 reads SNHLY; CDR2 reads FYNNEI. The CDR3 totals 12 residues. Trimming left V 7 bases short and J 3 bases short, with 9 bases between. CDR3 amino acids: CASTGRHYGYTF. In nucleotides, the CDR3 is TGTGCCAGCACAGGGCGGCACTATGGCTACACCTTC.

J is TRBJ1-1 and V is TRBV7-9; tentatively, D is TRBD1 (5 bases). Germline V gene sequence: CDR1 SEHNR, CDR2 FQNEAQ (reference sequence). The V and J ends lost 5 bases and 7 bases respectively, with 17 bases between them. This CDR3 contains 14 residues. The DNA for the CDR3 is TGTGCCAGCAGCAAGGGACTAGCGGCAGTTGAAGCTTTCTTT. As protein: CASSKGLAAVEAFF.

There are many counts of this clonotype. The genes are TRBV7-2 and TRBJ2-7, with 9 bases fitting TRBD2. The CDR3 has 14 residues. The V and J ends lost 3 bases and 6 bases, in that order; junction bases with no gene match: 6. Germline V gene sequence: CDR1 SGHTA, CDR2 FQGNSA. CDR3 amino acids: CASSFSGRRGEQYF. CDR3 DNA sequence: TGTGCCAGCAGCTTTAGCGGGAGAAGAGGCGAGCAGTACTTC.